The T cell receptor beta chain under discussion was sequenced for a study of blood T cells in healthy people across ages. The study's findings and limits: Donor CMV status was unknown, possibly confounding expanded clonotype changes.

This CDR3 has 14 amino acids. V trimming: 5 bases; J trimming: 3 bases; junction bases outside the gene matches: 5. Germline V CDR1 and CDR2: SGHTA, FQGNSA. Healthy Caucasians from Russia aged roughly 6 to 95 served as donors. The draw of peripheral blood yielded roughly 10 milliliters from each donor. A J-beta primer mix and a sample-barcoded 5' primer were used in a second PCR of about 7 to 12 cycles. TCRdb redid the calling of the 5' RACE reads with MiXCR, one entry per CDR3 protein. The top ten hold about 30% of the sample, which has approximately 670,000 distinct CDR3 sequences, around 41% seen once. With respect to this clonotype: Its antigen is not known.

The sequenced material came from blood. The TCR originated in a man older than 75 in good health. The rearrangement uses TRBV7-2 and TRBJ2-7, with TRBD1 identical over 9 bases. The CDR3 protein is CASSPRDRDYEQYF. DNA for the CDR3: TGTGCCAGCAGCCCCCGGGACAGGGACTACGAGCAGTACTTC.